Shown below are 20 T cell receptor beta chains from a single sample sequenced in a study of metastatic and nonmetastatic thyroid tumors. TCRdb ran MiXCR on the PCR reads. The data show tens of thousands of clones, under 30% seen once. Ahead of thyroid surgery, no patient had received treatment of any kind. The specimen was blood. These receptors were obtained from a male donor with papillary thyroid cancer or a benign thyroid nodule (not recorded which). Some clones in this sample may be carry-over from other donors' samples.

This clone came up many times. The V and J genes are TRBV7-9 and TRBJ2-2, with D perhaps matching TRBD1 or TRBD2 (5 bases each). The CDR3 sequence is 15 residues long. With 5 bases removed from V and 4 bases from J, the gap between germline ends came to 14 bases. Germline CDR1 and CDR2: SEHNR and FQNEAQ (reference sequence). CDR3 nucleotides: TGTGCCAGCAGCCCTAAGGGGACGGCCACCGGGGAGCTGTTTTTT. Translation gives CASSPKGTATGELFF.

Ten or more counts support this clone. The CDR3 DNA is TGTGCCAGTAGTATTTTCGGGAGAAATACCGGGGAGCTGTTTTTT. This translates into CASSIFGRNTGELFF. The rearrangement links TRBV19 to TRBJ2-2, with TRBD2 as a possible D gene (6 bases). Germline V gives CDR1 LNHDA, CDR2 SQIVND (reference sequence). The CDR3 is made up of 15 amino acids. V was shortened by 3 bases and J by 5 bases, with 13 bases between the two germline ends. Filled out from reference TRBV19 and TRBJ2-2, the complete variable domain reads DGGITQSPKYLFRKEGQNVTLSCEQNLNHDAMYWYRQDPGQGLRLIYYSQIVNDFQKGDIAEGYSVSREKKESFPLTVTSAQKNPTAFYLCASSIFGRNTGELFFGEGSRLTVL.

With respect to this clone: This may arise from a read error, as a much more abundant clone is one base away. The rearrangement joins TRBV12-3 or TRBV12-4 to TRBJ2-5; D is possibly TRBD1 (6 bases). The CDR3 has 12 residues. In DNA, the CDR3 is TGTGCCAGCAGTTTATCAGGGGAGACCCGGTACTTC. Encoded protein: CASSLSGETRYF.

This clone has at least ten counts. This chain joins TRBV28 and TRBJ1-4; TRBD1 is a possible D gene (6 bases). The CDR3 covers 14 residues. V shed 3 bases and J shed 7 bases, with 12 bases lying between them. Germline values: CDR1 MDHEN, CDR2 SYDVKM. CDR3 sequence: CASSFSGEREKLFF. Here the CDR3 DNA reads TGTGCCAGCAGTTTTTCAGGGGAGCGTGAAAAACTGTTTTTT. Full variable domain (outside the CDR3, taken from reference TRBV28 and TRBJ1-4): DVKVTQSSRYLVKRTGEKVFLECVQDMDHENMFWYRQDPGLGLRLIYFSYDVKMKEKGDIPEGYSVSREKKERFSLILESASTNQTSMYLCASSFSGEREKLFFGSGTQLSVL.

This clone came up many times. The chain joins TRBV28 to TRBJ2-2, with D perhaps being TRBD1 or TRBD2 (5 bases each). Germline V CDR1 and CDR2: MDHEN, SYDVKM. V was shortened by 6 bases and J by 0 bases, with 11 bases between the two germline ends. The CDR3 loop spans 15 amino acids. The CDR3 DNA reads TGTGCCAGCAGACCCGGGACCGCGAACACCGGGGAGCTGTTTTTT. It specifies CASRPGTANTGELFF.

This clone was counted a few times. The rearrangement joins TRBV9 to TRBJ2-3; D is uncertain. CDR3 length: 15 amino acids. V gave up 4 bases and J gave up 1 base, with 13 bases separating them. Germline V gene data show CDR1 as SGDLS and CDR2 as YYNGEE. CDR3 sequence: CASSTRTDRTDTQYF. CDR3 nucleotides: TGTGCCAGCAGCACACGGACGGACCGCACAGATACGCAGTATTTT.

This clone was recorded at least ten times. V and J are TRBV5-1 and TRBJ1-2; 11 bases match TRBD1. Germline V gene lookup returns CDR1 SGHRS and CDR2 YFSETQ. Germline trimming cut 4 bases from V and 3 bases from J; bases unmatched to any gene: 8. The CDR3 consists of 16 residues. CDR3 nucleotides: TGCGCCAGCAGCCACTTCGGGACAGGGGGGGACTATGGCTACACCTTC. Its translation is CASSHFGTGGDYGYTF.

This clone came up many times. The rearrangement links TRBV15 to TRBJ2-1; 12 positions match TRBD2. V lost 5 bases and J lost 10; bases outside the gene matches: 3. Germline CDR1 reads LNHNV; CDR2 reads YYDKDF (reference sequence). The CDR3 runs 13 residues. The CDR3 reads CATSRTSGNEQFF. The DNA of the CDR3 is TGTGCCACCAGCCGGACTAGCGGGAACGAGCAGTTCTTC.

The gene calls are TRBV20-1 and TRBJ1-1; no definite D call. The CDR3 sequence is 13 residues long. Per germline, CDR1 DFQATT and CDR2 SNEGSKA (reference sequence). V gave up 3 bases and J gave up 2 bases, with 10 bases separating them. The CDR3 region is CSASRMVNTEAFF. The CDR3 nucleotides are TGCAGTGCTAGTAGGATGGTTAACACTGAAGCTTTCTTT.

V and J are TRBV20-1 and TRBJ2-7, with 12 bases matching TRBD2. Trimming at V came to 8 bases and at J to 5 bases, leaving 10 bases not matched to a gene. Germline lookup yields CDR1 DFQATT and CDR2 SNEGSKA (reference sequence). The CDR3 has 14 residues. The CDR3 region is CSYPRLAGAHEQYF. CDR3 bases: TGCAGTTACCCCAGACTAGCGGGAGCCCACGAGCAGTACTTC.

The V call is TRBV6-1, the J call TRBJ1-1; 7 bases are a match to TRBD1. V shed 2 bases, J shed 4 bases, and the junction held 4 bases outside the gene matches. The length of the CDR3 is 14 residues. The germline V gene has CDR1 MNHNS and CDR2 SASEGT. The CDR3 region is CASSEPGGGTEAFF. Here the CDR3 DNA reads TGTGCCAGCAGTGAACCAGGGGGAGGCACTGAAGCTTTCTTT.

This clone was seen only a few times. The DNA for the CDR3 is TGTGCCAGCAGTTGGTCCCTGGAGATAGGCAATGAGCAGTTCTTC. The encoded protein is CASSWSLEIGNEQFF. The chain employs TRBV28 and TRBJ2-1, with unresolved D. Germline V gene data show CDR1 as MDHEN and CDR2 as SYDVKM. The CDR3 consists of 15 residues. V was pared by 4 bases and J by 6 bases, with 16 bases between. Full variable domain (missing parts from reference TRBV28 and TRBJ2-1): DVKVTQSSRYLVKRTGEKVFLECVQDMDHENMFWYRQDPGLGLRLIYFSYDVKMKEKGDIPEGYSVSREKKERFSLILESASTNQTSMYLCASSWSLEIGNEQFFGPGTRLTVL.

This clone was seen many times. This chain joins TRBV29-1 and TRBJ1-5, with no clear D. The CDR3 spans 19 residues. CDR1 and CDR2 (germline): SQVTM, ANQGSEA. Between the trimmed V and J ends, which lost 0 bases and 0 bases, there was a span of 21 bases. CDR3 DNA: TGCAGCGTTGAAGATCTTGGAGTGGCCCCGAAGAATAGCAATCAGCCCCAGCATTTT. It translates to CSVEDLGVAPKNSNQPQHF.

This clone appeared many times. The same CDR3 also results from other DNA sequences found in this sample. For the CDR3, the DNA is TGTGCCAGCAGCGCCTTTAGCTCCTACAATGAGCAGTTCTTC. This encodes CASSAFSSYNEQFF. The chain uses TRBV9 and TRBJ2-1; D is uncertain. Trimming pared 3 bases from V and 0 bases from J, leaving 7 bases between. The CDR3 runs 14 residues. The germline CDR1 and CDR2 sequences are SGDLS and YYNGEE.

This chain uses TRBV18 with TRBJ1-2; 8 bases fit TRBD1. The ends lost 6 bases at V and 2 bases at J; junction bases unmatched: 5. Germline CDR1 KGHSH, CDR2 LQKENI. The CDR3 is made up of 14 amino acids. The CDR3 loop reads CASSPDRANYGYTF. DNA of the CDR3: TGTGCCAGCTCCCCGGACAGGGCCAACTATGGCTACACCTTC.

This clone was observed many times. V gene TRBV6-1 combines with J gene TRBJ2-5; TRBD2 matches 10 bases. J was trimmed by 0 bases and V by 3 bases; bases with no gene match: 4. CDR1 is MNHNS and CDR2 is SASEGT in the germline V gene. The CDR3 is 16 residues long. The CDR3 DNA reads as TGTGCCAGCAGTGATTTAGCGGGAGGAAACCAAGAGACCCAGTACTTC. It codes for CASSDLAGGNQETQYF.

V is TRBV6-6 and J is TRBJ2-1; TRBD2 agrees at 8 bases. In germline, CDR1 is MNHNY, CDR2 SVGAGI (reference sequence). With 0 bases clipped from V and 6 bases from J, the junction kept 10 bases outside the gene matches. This CDR3 contains 17 residues. CDR3 sequence: CASSYSIPGLASNEQFF. In DNA form, the CDR3 reads TGTGCCAGCAGTTACTCGATCCCCGGACTAGCAAGCAATGAGCAGTTCTTC.

V is TRBV2 and J is TRBJ2-7, with D possibly TRBD1 on 6 matching bases. Trimming took 5 bases from V and 4 from J, leaving 15 bases between them. This CDR3 contains 14 residues. CDR1 is SNHLY and CDR2 is FYNNEI in the germline V gene. The CDR3 loop is CASSYYRDLYEQYF. The CDR3 DNA follows: TGTGCCAGCAGTTACTACAGGGACCTATACGAGCAGTACTTC.

The J gene is TRBJ2-7, the V gene TRBV5-1; D possibly uses TRBD1 or TRBD2 (8 bases each). The CDR3 length is 16 residues. Trimming shortened V by 10 bases and J by 4 bases, and 27 bases separated the two germline ends. CDR1 SGHRS and CDR2 YFSETQ come from the germline V gene. CDR3: CASRQGTGTSIYEQYF. DNA of the CDR3: TGCGCCTCTAGACAGGGGACTGGGACTAGTATTTACGAGCAGTACTTC.

The chain couples TRBV5-1 to TRBJ2-7, with D maybe TRBD2 (5 bases). The CDR3 loop spans 13 amino acids. CDR1 is SGHRS, CDR2 YFSETQ, per germline. V lost 4 bases and J 5 bases, leaving 13 bases between the germline ends. CDR3 nucleotide sequence: TGCGCCAGCAGCCTGGGCCTAGCAAACGAGCAGTACTTC. Translating gives CASSLGLANEQYF.